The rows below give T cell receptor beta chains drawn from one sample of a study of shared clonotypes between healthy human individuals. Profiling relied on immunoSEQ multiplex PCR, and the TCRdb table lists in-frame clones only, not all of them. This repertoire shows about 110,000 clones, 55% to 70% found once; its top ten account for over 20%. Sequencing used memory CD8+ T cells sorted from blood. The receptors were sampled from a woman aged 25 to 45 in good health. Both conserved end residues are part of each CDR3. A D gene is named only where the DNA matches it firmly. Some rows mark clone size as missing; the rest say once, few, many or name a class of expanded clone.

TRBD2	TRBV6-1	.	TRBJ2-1	CASSESPSGRNNEQFF	TGTGCCAGCAGTGAATCCCCTAGCGGGAGGAACAATGAGCAGTTCTTC
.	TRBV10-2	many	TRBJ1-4	CASSKGEEAEKLFF	TGCGCCAGCTCTAAGGGGGAGGAGGCTGAAAAACTGTTTTTT
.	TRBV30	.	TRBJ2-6	CAWTKKSSGANVLTF	TGTGCCTGGACCAAAAAGAGCTCTGGGGCCAACGTCCTGACTTTC
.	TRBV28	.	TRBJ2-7	CASSAPQGDGDEQYF	TGTGCCAGCAGTGCCCCTCAGGGTGATGGCGACGAGCAGTACTTC
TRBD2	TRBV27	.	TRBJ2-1	CASKPGLAGPPYNEQFF	TGTGCCAGCAAACCGGGACTAGCGGGGCCCCCCTACAATGAGCAGTTCTTC
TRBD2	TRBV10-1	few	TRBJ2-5	CASSAGGGETQYF	TGCGCCAGCAGTGCGGGAGGCGGGGAGACCCAGTACTTC
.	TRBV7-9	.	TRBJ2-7	CASSYARGGREQYF	TGTGCCAGCAGCTATGCCAGGGGGGGGCGGGAGCAGTACTTC
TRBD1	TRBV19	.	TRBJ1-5	CASSHRGSQPQHF	TGTGCCAGTAGTCACAGGGGGTCGCAGCCCCAGCATTTT
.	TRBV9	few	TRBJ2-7	CASSVDTYEQYF	TGTGCCAGCAGCGTCGATACCTACGAGCAGTACTTC
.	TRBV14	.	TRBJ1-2	CASSQANNYGYTF	TGTGCCAGCAGCCAAGCGAATAACTATGGCTACACCTTC
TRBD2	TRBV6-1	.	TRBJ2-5	CASSEAVGVRGAQYF	TGTGCCAGCAGTGAAGCGGTAGGGGTCCGGGGGGCCCAGTACTTC
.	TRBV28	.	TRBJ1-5	CASSQYRASNQPQHF	TGTGCCAGCAGTCAATACAGGGCAAGCAATCAGCCCCAGCATTTT
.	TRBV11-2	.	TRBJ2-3	CASSYSLALTDTQYF	TGTGCCAGCAGCTACTCACTAGCCCTCACAGATACGCAGTATTTT
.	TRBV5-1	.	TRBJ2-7	CASSLDRTYEQYF	TGCGCCAGCAGCTTGGACAGAACGTACGAGCAGTACTTC
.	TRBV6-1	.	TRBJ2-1	CASSVGAFLRDEQFF	TGTGCCAGCAGTGTGGGTGCGTTTTTACGAGATGAGCAGTTCTTC
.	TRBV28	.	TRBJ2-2	CASSFEKGSRTGELFF	TGTGCCAGCAGTTTTGAAAAGGGCTCTAGAACCGGGGAGCTGTTTTTT
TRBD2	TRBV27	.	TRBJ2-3	CASSSLAGLGTDTQYF	TGTGCCAGCAGTTCGTTAGCGGGATTGGGGACAGATACGCAGTATTTT
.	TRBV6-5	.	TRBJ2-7	CASSRGARPYEQYF	TGTGCCAGCAGCCGAGGGGCAAGACCCTACGAGCAGTACTTC
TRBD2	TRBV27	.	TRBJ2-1	CASSYFARREVYNEQFF	TGTGCCAGCAGCTACTTCGCCCGGCGGGAGGTCTACAATGAGCAGTTCTTC
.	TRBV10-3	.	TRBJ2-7	CAISEWRDHHTYEQYF	TGTGCCATCAGTGAGTGGAGGGACCACCACACCTACGAGCAGTACTTC
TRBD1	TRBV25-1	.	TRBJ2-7	CASSGKGQGLDEQYF	TGTGCCAGCAGTGGCAAGGGACAGGGCCTGGACGAGCAGTACTTC
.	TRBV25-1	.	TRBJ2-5	CASSAPSLGPQETQYF	TGTGCCAGCAGTGCCCCCTCGTTAGGGCCCCAAGAGACCCAGTACTTC
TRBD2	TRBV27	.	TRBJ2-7	CASRIDSGSYEQYF	TGTGCCAGCAGGATTGATAGCGGGAGCTACGAGCAGTACTTC
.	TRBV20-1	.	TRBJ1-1	CSAQGTPEAFF	TGCAGTGCCCAAGGGACCCCTGAAGCTTTCTTT
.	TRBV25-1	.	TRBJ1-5	CASSESQDLGQPQHF	TGTGCCAGCAGTGAATCTCAGGATTTGGGTCAGCCCCAGCATTTT
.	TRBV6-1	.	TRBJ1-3	CASSEGFRGVGNTIYF	TGTGCCAGCAGTGAAGGATTTCGGGGGGTTGGAAACACCATATATTTT
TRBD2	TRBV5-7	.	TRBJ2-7	CASSLAETSGERFDYEQYF	TGTGCCAGCAGCTTGGCCGAGACTAGCGGGGAGCGGTTCGACTACGAGCAGTACTTC
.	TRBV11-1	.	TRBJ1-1	CASSLAPHTEAFF	TGTGCCAGCAGCTTAGCGCCCCATACTGAAGCTTTCTTT
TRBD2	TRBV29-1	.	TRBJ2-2	CSVEDGGFGLVAGELFF	TGCAGCGTTGAAGACGGCGGTTTCGGACTAGTGGCCGGGGAGCTGTTTTTT
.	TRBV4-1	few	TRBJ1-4	CASSQAGTSVNEKLFF	TGCGCCAGCAGCCAGGCCGGGACGTCAGTTAATGAAAAACTGTTTTTT
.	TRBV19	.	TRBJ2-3	CASSAPAVDTQYF	TGTGCCAGTAGTGCTCCTGCGGTAGATACGCAGTATTTT
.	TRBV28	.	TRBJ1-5	CASRDRSNSNQPQHF	TGTGCCAGTCGAGACAGGAGTAATAGCAATCAGCCCCAGCATTTT
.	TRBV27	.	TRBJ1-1	CASSLYENTEAFF	TGTGCCAGCAGTTTATATGAGAACACTGAAGCTTTCTTT
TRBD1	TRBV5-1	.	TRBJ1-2	CASSLGDRDNYGYTF	TGCGCCAGCAGCTTGGGTGACAGGGATAACTATGGCTACACCTTC
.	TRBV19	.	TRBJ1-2	CASSPRPANYGYTF	TGTGCCAGTAGTCCACGTCCAGCTAACTATGGCTACACCTTC
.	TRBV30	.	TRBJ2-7	CAWSYYYEQYF	TGTGCCTGGAGTTATTACTACGAGCAGTACTTC
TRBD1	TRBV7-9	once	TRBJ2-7	CASSLVGGTGTYEQYF	TGTGCCAGCAGCTTAGTCGGGGGGACAGGGACCTACGAGCAGTACTTC
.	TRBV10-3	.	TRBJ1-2	CAIMVAEYGYTF	TGTGCCATCATGGTCGCTGAATATGGCTACACCTTC
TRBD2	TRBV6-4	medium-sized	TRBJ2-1	CASSEGHEREEQFF	TGTGCCAGCAGTGAGGGGCACGAGCGGGAAGAGCAGTTCTTC
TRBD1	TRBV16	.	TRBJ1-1	CASSQPIRGKSTEAFF	TGTGCCAGCAGCCAACCGATCAGGGGGAAGAGCACTGAAGCTTTCTTT
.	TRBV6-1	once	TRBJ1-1	CASSVEGWTEAFF	TGTGCCAGCAGTGTTGAGGGATGGACTGAAGCTTTCTTT
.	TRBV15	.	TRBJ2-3	CATGETLAAGSTTQYF	TGTGCCACCGGGGAGACACTAGCAGCGGGTTCCACTACGCAGTATTTT
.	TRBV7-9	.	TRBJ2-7	CASGTIGNEQYF	TGTGCCAGCGGAACTATCGGGAACGAGCAGTACTTC
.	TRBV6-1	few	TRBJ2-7	CASSEAVSYEQYF	TGTGCCAGCAGTGAAGCGGTCTCCTACGAGCAGTACTTC
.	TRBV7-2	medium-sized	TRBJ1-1	CASSFVLGEGISEAFF	TGTGCCAGCAGCTTCGTCCTGGGGGAGGGCATCTCTGAAGCTTTCTTT
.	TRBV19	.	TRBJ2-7	CASSTAGRSGYEQYF	TGTGCCAGTAGTACCGCGGGACGATCTGGCTACGAGCAGTACTTC
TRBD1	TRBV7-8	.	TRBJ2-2	CASSSRGTGIGELFF	TGTGCCAGCAGCAGCCGTGGGACAGGGATCGGGGAGCTGTTTTTT
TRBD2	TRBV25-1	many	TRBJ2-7	CASSDQGARTSAEEQYF	TGTGCCAGCAGTGATCAAGGGGCTAGGACTAGCGCGGAGGAGCAGTACTTC
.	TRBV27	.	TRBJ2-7	CASSRNRGALHPLLSEQYF	TGTGCCAGCAGTCGGAACCGCGGGGCCCTCCACCCTTTGCTAAGCGAGCAGTACTTC
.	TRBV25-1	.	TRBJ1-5	CASSDQGHSNQPQHF	TGTGCCAGCAGTGACCAGGGACATAGCAATCAGCCCCAGCATTTT
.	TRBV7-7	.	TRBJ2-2	CASSQNDPNTGELFF	TGTGCCAGCAGCCAAAATGACCCGAACACCGGGGAGCTGTTTTTT
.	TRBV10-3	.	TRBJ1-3	CAISEPQGPGSGNTIYF	TGTGCCATCAGTGAGCCTCAGGGGCCGGGCTCTGGAAACACCATATATTTT
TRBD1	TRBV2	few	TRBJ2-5	CASSEWDRGRGETQYF	TGTGCCAGCAGTGAATGGGACAGGGGGCGCGGAGAGACCCAGTACTTC